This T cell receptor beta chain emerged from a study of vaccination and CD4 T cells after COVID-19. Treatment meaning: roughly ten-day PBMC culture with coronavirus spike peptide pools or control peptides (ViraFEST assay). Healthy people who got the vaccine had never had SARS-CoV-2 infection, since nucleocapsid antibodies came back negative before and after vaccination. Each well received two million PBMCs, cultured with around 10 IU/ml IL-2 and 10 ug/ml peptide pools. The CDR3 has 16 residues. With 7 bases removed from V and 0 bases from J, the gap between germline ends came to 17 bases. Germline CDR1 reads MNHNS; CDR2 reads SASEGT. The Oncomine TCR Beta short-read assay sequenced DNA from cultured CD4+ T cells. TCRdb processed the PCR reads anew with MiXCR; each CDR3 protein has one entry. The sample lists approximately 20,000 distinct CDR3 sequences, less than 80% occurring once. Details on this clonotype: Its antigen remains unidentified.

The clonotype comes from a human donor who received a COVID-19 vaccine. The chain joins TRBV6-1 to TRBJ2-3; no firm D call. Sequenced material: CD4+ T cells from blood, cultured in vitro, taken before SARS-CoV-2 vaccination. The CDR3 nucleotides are TGTGCCAGCACCCGGCTTATCACGGGTAGCACAGATACGCAGTATTTT. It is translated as CASTRLITGSTDTQYF.